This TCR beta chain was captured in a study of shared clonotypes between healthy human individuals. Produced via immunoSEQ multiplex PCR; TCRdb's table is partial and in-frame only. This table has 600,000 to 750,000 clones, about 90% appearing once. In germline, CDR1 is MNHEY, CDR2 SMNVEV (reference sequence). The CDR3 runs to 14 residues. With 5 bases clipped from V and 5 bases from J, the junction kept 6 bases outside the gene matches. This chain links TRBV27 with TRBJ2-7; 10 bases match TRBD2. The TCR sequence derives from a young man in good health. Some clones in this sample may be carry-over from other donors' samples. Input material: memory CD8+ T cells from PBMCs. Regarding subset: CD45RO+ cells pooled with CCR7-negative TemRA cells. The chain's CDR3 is CASSISGRWDEQYF. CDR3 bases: TGTGCCAGCAGTATTAGCGGGAGGTGGGACGAGCAGTACTTC.